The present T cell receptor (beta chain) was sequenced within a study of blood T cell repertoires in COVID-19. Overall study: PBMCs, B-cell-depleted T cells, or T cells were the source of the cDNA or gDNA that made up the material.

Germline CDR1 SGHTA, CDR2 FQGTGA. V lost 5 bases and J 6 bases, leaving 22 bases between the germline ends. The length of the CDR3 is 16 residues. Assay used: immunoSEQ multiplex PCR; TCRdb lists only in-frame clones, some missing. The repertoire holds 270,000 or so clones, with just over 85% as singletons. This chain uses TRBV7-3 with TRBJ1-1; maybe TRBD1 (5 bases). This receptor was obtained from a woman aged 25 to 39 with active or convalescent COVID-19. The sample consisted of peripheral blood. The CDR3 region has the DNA TGTGCCAGCAGCCCGTACCTTGGGGCGGTCCGGTCTGAAGCTTTCTTT. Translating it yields CASSPYLGAVRSEAFF.